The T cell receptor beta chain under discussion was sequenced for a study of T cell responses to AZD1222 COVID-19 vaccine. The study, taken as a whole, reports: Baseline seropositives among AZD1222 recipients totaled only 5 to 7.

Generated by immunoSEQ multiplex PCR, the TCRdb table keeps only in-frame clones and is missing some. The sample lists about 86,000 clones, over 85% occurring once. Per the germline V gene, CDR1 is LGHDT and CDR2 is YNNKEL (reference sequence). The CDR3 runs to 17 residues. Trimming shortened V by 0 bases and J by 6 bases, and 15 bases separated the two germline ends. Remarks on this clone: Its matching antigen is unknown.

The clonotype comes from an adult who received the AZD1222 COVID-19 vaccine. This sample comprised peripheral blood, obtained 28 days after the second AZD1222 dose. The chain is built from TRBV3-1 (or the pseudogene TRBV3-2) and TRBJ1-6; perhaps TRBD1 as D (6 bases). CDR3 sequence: CASSQDGTGFPNSPLHF. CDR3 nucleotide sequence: TGTGCCAGCAGCCAAGATGGTACAGGGTTTCCTAATTCACCCCTCCACTTT.